These 22 T cell receptor beta chains were sequenced from one sample in a study of blood T cells in healthy people across ages. The second PCR ran roughly 6 to 11 cycles with a sample-barcoded 5' primer and J-beta primers. TCRdb recomputed calls from the 5' RACE reads with MiXCR, one row per CDR3 protein. The table shows about 1.6 million distinct CDR3 sequences, with about 31% occurring only once. Sequencing was performed on blood. The receptors shown here come from a woman aged 25 to 39 in good health.

This sequence joins TRBV28 and TRBJ2-1; maybe TRBD1 (5 bases). The length of the CDR3 is 17 residues. The germline V gene encodes CDR1 MDHEN and CDR2 SYDVKM. The germline V and J ends were trimmed by 5 bases and 0 bases, with 17 bases remaining between them. In DNA form, the CDR3 reads TGTGCCAGCAGTCCAACCCTGGCGACAGCCTCCTACAATGAGCAGTTCTTC. This sequence encodes CASSPTLATASYNEQFF.

This clonotype was picked up many times. The V gene is TRBV29-1, the J gene TRBJ2-5; D is ambiguous. V shed 7 bases and J shed 5 bases, with 11 bases lying between them. CDR1 is SQVTM, CDR2 ANQGSEA, per germline. The CDR3 consists of 11 residues. The CDR3 DNA follows: TGCAGCGCCTGGACGGCGGAGACCCAGTACTTC. Protein product: CSAWTAETQYF.

The DNA for the CDR3 is TGCGCCAGCAGCCCGAATCCGGGACCTAATGAAAAACTGTTTTTT. It specifies CASSPNPGPNEKLFF. This chain connects TRBV5-1 to TRBJ1-4, with a tentative D call TRBD1 (5 bases). Deletions cut 4 bases from V and 3 bases from J, with 13 bases between. This CDR3 spans 15 amino acids. Germline CDR1 reads SGHRS; CDR2 reads YFSETQ.

The genes are TRBV21-1 and TRBJ2-7; the table names TRBD1, a call not compared with the DNA. TRBV21-1 is a listed pseudogene. The length of the CDR3 is 12 residues. In nucleotides, the CDR3 is TGTGCCTGCAGCGCCAGGGACGACGAGCAGTACTTC. Translating it yields CACSARDDEQYF.

The rearrangement links TRBV20-1 to TRBJ2-2; TRBD2 agrees at 12 bases. Germline V CDR1 and CDR2: DFQATT, SNEGSKA (reference sequence). CDR3 length: 16 residues. V dropped 5 bases and J dropped 4; count of bases not matched to a gene: 8. In nucleotides, the CDR3 is TGCAGTGCTTCGCCTAGCGGGGGGGTCGTCACCGGGGAGCTGTTTTTT. It is translated as CSASPSGGVVTGELFF.

This clonotype has a single count. The chain links TRBV6-2 or TRBV6-3 to TRBJ1-2; D is perhaps TRBD1 (6 bases). This CDR3 spans 11 amino acids. The V end lost 10 bases, the J end lost 4 bases, and 10 bases lay between the germline ends. Germline V gene lookup returns CDR1 MNHEY and CDR2 SVGEGT. The CDR3 DNA is TGTGCCATCAGGGACATCTATGGCTACACCTTC. This translates into CAIRDIYGYTF.

This clonotype showed up just a few times. The chain couples TRBV20-1 to TRBJ1-1; 9 bases line up with TRBD1. CDR3 length: 11 amino acids. Germline V CDR1 and CDR2: DFQATT, SNEGSKA (reference sequence). The CDR3 sequence: CGWGTGTEAFF. CDR3 nucleotide sequence: TGCGGCTGGGGGACAGGGACTGAAGCTTTCTTT.

A word on this clonotype: The junction departs from germline at one end; a sequencing error may be responsible. This chain uses TRBV7-9 with TRBJ1-2; a possible D gene is TRBD1 (5 bases). This CDR3 has 13 residues. The germline V gene has CDR1 SEHNR and CDR2 FQNEAQ (reference sequence). The CDR3 here is CASTPFLGVGHTF. In nucleotides, the CDR3 is TGTGCCAGCACCCCGTTTCTGGGGGTTGGCCACACCTTC.

This clonotype has a handful of counts. The rearrangement joins TRBV20-1 to TRBJ2-7; the D gene could be TRBD1 or TRBD2 (5 bases each). The CDR3 has 15 residues. Germline V gives CDR1 DFQATT, CDR2 SNEGSKA (reference sequence). V lost 7 bases and J 0 bases, leaving 19 bases between the germline ends. Written as DNA, the CDR3 is TGCAGTGGCATAGGTGCGAATGGGGGCTCCTACGAGCAGTACTTC. Its protein product is CSGIGANGGSYEQYF.

Concerning this clonotype itself: This could be a read error, since a much larger clone is one nucleotide away. V gene TRBV12-3 or TRBV12-4 combines with J gene TRBJ2-6, with 14 bases aligning to TRBD2. The CDR3 totals 20 residues. The DNA for the CDR3 is TGTGCCAGCAGTTATGGACTAGCGGGAGGCGTAAACTCTGGGGCCAGCGTCCTGACTTTC. It codes for CASSYGLAGGVNSGASVLTF.

The sample holds many counts of this clonotype. J is TRBJ2-7 and V is TRBV27; a possible D gene is TRBD2 (5 bases). The CDR3 spans 13 residues. V dropped 3 bases and J dropped 3 bases, with 9 bases sitting between them. CDR1 is MNHEY, CDR2 SMNVEV, per germline (reference sequence). CDR3 sequence (DNA): TGTGCCAGCAGTTTCGGGGATTACTACGAGCAGTACTTC. This translates into CASSFGDYYEQYF.

This clonotype occurred once. The chain couples TRBV7-9 to TRBJ1-2; 7 positions agree with TRBD1. The CDR3 covers 15 residues. The V gene end was trimmed by 7 bases and the J gene end by 3 bases; junction bases not matched to a gene: 11. The germline CDR1 and CDR2 sequences are SEHNR and FQNEAQ (reference sequence). CDR3 in amino acids: CASTNDRASYYGYTF. DNA of the CDR3: TGTGCCAGCACCAACGACAGGGCGTCATACTATGGCTACACCTTC.

The genes are TRBV24-1 and TRBJ2-1, with 7 bases matching TRBD1. The CDR3 is 17 amino acids. The V segment lost 5 bases and the J segment 8 bases; nucleotides outside the gene matches: 17. From germline, CDR1 is KGHDR and CDR2 SFDVKD. The CDR3 DNA reads as TGTGCCACCAGTGGTCCGCCTGGGGACAGCCTTAGGGATGAGCAGTTCTTC. This translates into CATSGPPGDSLRDEQFF.

This clonotype was observed a few times. One end of the junction fails to match germline, which may point to a read error. The gene calls are TRBV7-6 and TRBJ2-7; 7 bases line up with TRBD1. The CDR3 has 14 residues. Germline V CDR1 and CDR2: SGHVS, FNYEAQ. In DNA, the CDR3 is TGTGCCGGCAGCTTAGGGACAGTAGACTACGAGCAGTACTTC. Translated: CAGSLGTVDYEQYF.

The chain employs TRBV6-6 and TRBJ2-3; 8 bases fit TRBD1. This CDR3 comprises 15 residues. With 4 bases clipped from V and 5 bases from J, the junction kept 8 bases outside the gene matches. Germline-derived CDR1 and CDR2 are MNHNY and SVGAGI (reference sequence). CDR3: CASSSPDRVGDTQYF. CDR3 DNA sequence: TGTGCCAGCAGTTCCCCGGACAGGGTGGGAGATACGCAGTATTTT.

This clonotype was seen a handful of times. This rearrangement joins TRBV28 to TRBJ2-3, with D perhaps assigned TRBD1 or TRBD2 (5 bases each). The germline V gene has CDR1 MDHEN and CDR2 SYDVKM. The V gene lost 6 bases and the J gene lost 9 bases, with 19 bases spanning the gap. There are 14 residues in the CDR3. CDR3 nucleotide sequence: TGTGCCAGCAGAGGGACGGACATTATTGGGACGCAGTATTTT. Residues: CASRGTDIIGTQYF.

A few counts support this clonotype. The genes are TRBV20-1 and TRBJ2-7; 9 nucleotides agree with TRBD1. The CDR3 is made up of 14 amino acids. The J segment lost 5 bases and the V segment lost 2 bases, leaving 7 bases of the junction unmatched. Germline assignment: CDR1 DFQATT and CDR2 SNEGSKA (reference sequence). The CDR3 region is CSARTRDRENEQYF. CDR3 bases: TGCAGTGCTAGAACCCGGGACAGGGAGAACGAGCAGTACTTC.

The chain carries TRBV19 and TRBJ2-2; no clear D gene. CDR3 length equals 14 residues. The germline V gene has CDR1 LNHDA and CDR2 SQIVND (reference sequence). The ends were cut back, 6 bases at V and 0 bases at J, with 8 bases in the middle. The CDR3 DNA reads as TGTGCCAGTAGAGCCCTAGCGAACACCGGGGAGCTGTTTTTT. It yields the protein CASRALANTGELFF.

This clonotype has more than one count but fewer than ten. The rearrangement joins TRBV5-1 to TRBJ2-3; no reliable D call. V shed 3 bases and J shed 2 bases, with 10 bases lying between them. From germline, CDR1 is SGHRS and CDR2 YFSETQ. CDR3 length: 14 amino acids. The CDR3, as DNA: TGCGCCAGCAGCTACGGCCTGAACACAGATACGCAGTATTTT. Amino acid sequence: CASSYGLNTDTQYF.

The gene calls are TRBV29-1 and TRBJ1-1; D is unclear. Trimming stripped 1 base from V and 7 bases from J, with 16 bases between. The CDR3 is 14 amino acids. Germline assignment: CDR1 SQVTM and CDR2 ANQGSEA. The CDR3 DNA is TGCAGCGTTGAAGTCGAACGAAATGTAATTGAAGCTTTCTTT. Its protein product is CSVEVERNVIEAFF.

The rearrangement links TRBV2 to TRBJ1-2; perhaps TRBD1 as D (6 bases). This CDR3 has 14 residues. Germline lookup yields CDR1 SNHLY and CDR2 FYNNEI. V was trimmed by 6 bases and J by 4 bases, leaving 15 bases between them. The CDR3 sequence: CASRPPSDSYGYTF. CDR3 nucleotides: TGTGCCAGCAGGCCTCCCTCGGACAGCTATGGCTACACCTTC.

The chain has TRBV6-5 and TRBJ2-7, with 11 bases matching TRBD1. This CDR3 has 17 residues. J was trimmed by 3 bases and V by 1 base; bases with no gene match: 8. The V gene's germline CDR1 is MNHEY and CDR2 SVGAGI. CDR3 sequence reads: CASSYWNTGTGGYEQYF. CDR3 sequence (DNA): TGTGCCAGCAGTTACTGGAATACCGGGACAGGGGGCTACGAGCAGTACTTC.